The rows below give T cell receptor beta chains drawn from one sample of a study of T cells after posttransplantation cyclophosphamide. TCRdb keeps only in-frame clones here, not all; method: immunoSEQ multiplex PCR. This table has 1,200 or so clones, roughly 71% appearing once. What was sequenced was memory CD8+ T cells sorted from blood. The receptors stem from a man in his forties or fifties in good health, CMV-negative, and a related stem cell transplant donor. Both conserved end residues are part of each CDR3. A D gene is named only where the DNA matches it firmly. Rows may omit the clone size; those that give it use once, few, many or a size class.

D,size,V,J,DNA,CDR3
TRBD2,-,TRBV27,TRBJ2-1,TGTGCCAGCAGTTTATCGGGCGGGAGTGGGCTAATGTATGAGCAGTTCTTC,CASSLSGGSGLMYEQFF
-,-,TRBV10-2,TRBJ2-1,TGCGCCAGCATTACGGGGGAATCCTACAATGAGCAGTTCTTC,CASITGESYNEQFF
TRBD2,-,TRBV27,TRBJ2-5,TGTGCCAGCAGTTTAGTAGCGGGAAGTTTACAAGAGACCCAGTACTTC,CASSLVAGSLQETQYF
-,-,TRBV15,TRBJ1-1,TGTGCCACCAGCGGGTTAAGAGGTGCTGAAGCTTTCTTT,CATSGLRGAEAFF
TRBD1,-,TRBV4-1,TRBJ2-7,TGCGCCAGCAGCCAAGGTTCCTTGACAGGGTCGCCGAGGGAGCAGTACTTC,CASSQGSLTGSPREQYF
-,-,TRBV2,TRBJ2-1,TGTGCCAGCAAGCTAGGGGGGGTGTCGCGGAATGAGCAGTTCTTC,CASKLGGVSRNEQFF
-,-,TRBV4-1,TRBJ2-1,TGCGCCAGCAGCCAAGATCGCGAGCGGGTGTACAATGAGCAGTTCTTC,CASSQDRERVYNEQFF
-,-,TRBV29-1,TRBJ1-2,TGCAGCGTCGCGACAGTTTATGGCTACACCTTC,CSVATVYGYTF
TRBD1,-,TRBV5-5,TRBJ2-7,TGTGCCAGCCGAGATACGGGACAGGGTGGAGCCGAGCAGTACTTC,CASRDTGQGGAEQYF
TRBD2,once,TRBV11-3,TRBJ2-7,TGTGCCAGCAGCTATTCGGGGCGGGAGAGCTACGAGCAGTACTTC,CASSYSGRESYEQYF
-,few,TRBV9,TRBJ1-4,TGTGCCAGCAGCCCGGGAGCCGGGGTAAATGAAAAACTGTTTTTT,CASSPGAGVNEKLFF
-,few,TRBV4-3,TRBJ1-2,TGCGCCAGCAGCCAACGCCAGGGTACCTATGGCTACACCTTC,CASSQRQGTYGYTF
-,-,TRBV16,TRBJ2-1,TGTGCCAGCAGCCACTCTAGCGACGGGAACAATGAGCAGTTCTTC,CASSHSSDGNNEQFF
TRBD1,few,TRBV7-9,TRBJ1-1,TGTGCCAGCAGCTTAGCTAGTACAGGGGTAAGAGCTTTCTTT,CASSLASTGVRAFF
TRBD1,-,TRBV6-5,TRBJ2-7,TGTGCCAGCAGAACCGGGACAGGGGGTACCTACGAGCAGTACTTC,CASRTGTGGTYEQYF
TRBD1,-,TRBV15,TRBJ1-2,TGTGCCACCAGCAGATATCTGGGACAGGCTGGCTACACCTTC,CATSRYLGQAGYTF
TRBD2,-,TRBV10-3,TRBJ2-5,TGTGCCATCAGTGAGATAGCGGGGGGTCCCGAGGCCCAGTACTTC,CAISEIAGGPEAQYF
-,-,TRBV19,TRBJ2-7,TGTGCCAGTAGTACCCTAAGGCAGGGCACCTACGAGCAGTACTTC,CASSTLRQGTYEQYF
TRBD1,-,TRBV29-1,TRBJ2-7,TGCAGCGTTGTTTTGTCAGGGGGACAGGGGGGCTACGAGCAGTACTTC,CSVVLSGGQGGYEQYF
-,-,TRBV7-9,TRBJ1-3,TGTGCCAGCAGCGCCCTAGGGACTATCTCTGGAAACACCATATATTTT,CASSALGTISGNTIYF
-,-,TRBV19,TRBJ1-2,TGTGCCAGTATGAGCGTATTGGATTATGGCTACACCTTC,CASMSVLDYGYTF
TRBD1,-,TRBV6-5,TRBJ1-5,TGTGCCAGCAGGCATCCGGGACAGCTGAATCAGCCCCAGCATTTT,CASRHPGQLNQPQHF
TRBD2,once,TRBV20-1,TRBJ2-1,TGCAGTGCTAGAGACGCGGGAGGGGAGTTCTTC,CSARDAGGEFF
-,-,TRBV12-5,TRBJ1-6,TGTGCTAGTGGCCGAAAGGAGGCGCATAATTCACCCCTCCACTTT,CASGRKEAHNSPLHF
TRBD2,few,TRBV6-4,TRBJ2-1,TGTGCCAGCAGTGCGACTAGCGGGGGGGAGAGCAATGAGCAGTTCTTC,CASSATSGGESNEQFF
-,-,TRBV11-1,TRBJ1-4,TGTGCCAGCAGCTTATTAGGGGGGGCGGGTGAAAAACTGTTTTTT,CASSLLGGAGEKLFF
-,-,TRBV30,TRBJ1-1,TGTGCCTGGAGCACAGGCGCGGGGCCTATTACTGAAGCTTTCTTT,CAWSTGAGPITEAFF
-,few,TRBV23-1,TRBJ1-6,TGCGCCAGCAGTCGAGCGAGGGGTTATACAGGGAAGAGGTCACCCCTCCACTTT,CASSRARGYTGKRSPLHF
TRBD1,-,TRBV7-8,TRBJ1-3,TGTGCCAGCAGCCGAGACAGGGTAAACACCATATATTTT,CASSRDRVNTIYF
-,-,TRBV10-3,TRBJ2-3,TGTGCCATCAAGGCAGGCAATCGGGAAGATACGCAGTATTTT,CAIKAGNREDTQYF
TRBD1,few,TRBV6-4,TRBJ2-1,TGTGCCAGCAGTGACGGACAGGAAAACAATGAGCAGTTCTTC,CASSDGQENNEQFF
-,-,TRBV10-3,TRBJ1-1,TGTGCCATCAGTGGTGCGCCGGGACAAACGAGGACTGAAGCTTTCTTT,CAISGAPGQTRTEAFF